Shown below are 31 T cell receptor beta chains from a single sample sequenced in a study of radiotherapy plus CTLA-4 blockade in lung cancer. Here immunoSEQ multiplex PCR was the method, and the copy in TCRdb shows in-frame clones only, minus some. Here the sample spans approximately 28,000 clones, around 80% being singletons. The sample in question was peripheral blood, obtained from a patient treated with radiotherapy plus ipilimumab. All receptors derive from a human donor with non-small cell lung cancer that progressed on radiotherapy plus ipilimumab.

The chain uses TRBV7-9 and TRBJ2-5; 11 bases are a match to TRBD2. CDR1 and CDR2 from the germline V gene are SEHNR and FQNEAQ (reference sequence). The CDR3 is 17 amino acids. J lost 4 bases, V lost 3 bases, and 10 bases had no gene match. CDR3 amino acids: CASSFAGSGRAGETQYF. CDR3 nucleotides: TGTGCCAGCAGCTTTGCCGGTAGCGGGAGGGCCGGAGAGACCCAGTACTTC.

This clone has just a few counts. The chain employs TRBV19 and TRBJ2-7, with 7 positions matching TRBD1. Germline V lookup: CDR1 LNHDA, CDR2 SQIVND (reference sequence). V shed 2 bases, J shed 1 base, and the junction held 5 bases outside the gene matches. The CDR3 is 15 residues long. The CDR3 reads CASSIIQGDSYEQYF. The DNA of the CDR3 is TGTGCCAGTAGTATAATCCAGGGGGATTCCTACGAGCAGTACTTC.

This clone was seen only once. The chain is built from TRBV7-9 and TRBJ2-7; D uncertain. CDR1 is SEHNR, CDR2 FQNEAQ, per germline (reference sequence). The CDR3 is made up of 12 amino acids. The V and J ends lost 2 bases and 5 bases respectively, with 7 bases between them. The CDR3 loop reads CASSLPFDEQYF. CDR3 bases: TGTGCCAGCAGCTTACCCTTCGACGAGCAGTACTTC.

This clone has only one observation. The chain carries TRBV10-3 and TRBJ2-5, with D perhaps matching TRBD2 (6 bases). V lost 11 bases and J 1 base, leaving 17 bases between the germline ends. Per germline, CDR1 ENHRY and CDR2 SYGVKD. This CDR3 comprises 14 residues. The CDR3 DNA follows: TGTGCCGCCCTCGACCCGGGAGCCCAAGAGACCCAGTACTTC. Protein product: CAALDPGAQETQYF.

The chain links TRBV7-2 to TRBJ2-1; D gene ambiguous. Germline loops: CDR1 SGHTA, CDR2 FQGNSA. Between the trimmed V and J ends, which lost 5 bases and 7 bases, there was a span of 9 bases. This CDR3 contains 12 residues. CDR3 protein: CASSRALNEQFF. The CDR3 bases are TGTGCCAGCAGCCGTGCGCTTAATGAGCAGTTCTTC.

The chain employs TRBV19 and TRBJ2-5, with a possible D match to TRBD1 (6 bases). The J call may not be correct, given that the DNA end is closer to TRBJ2-7. The CDR3 covers 13 residues. Germline-derived CDR1 and CDR2 are LNHDA and SQIVND (reference sequence). Here the CDR3 reads CASSILQGNEQYF. The DNA for the CDR3 is TGTGCCAGTAGTATTCTACAGGGAAACGAGCAGTACTTC.

The rearrangement joins TRBV19 to TRBJ2-1, with TRBD2 identical over 11 bases. The germline V gene encodes CDR1 LNHDA and CDR2 SQIVND (reference sequence). V shed 2 bases and J 8 bases; nucleotides not matched to a gene: 2. The CDR3 is made up of 14 amino acids. CDR3 region: CASSITSGSYEQFF. The CDR3 DNA reads TGTGCCAGTAGTATAACTAGCGGGAGCTATGAGCAGTTCTTC.

The V and J genes are TRBV7-2 and TRBJ2-1; 8 bases are a match to TRBD2. This CDR3 region has 15 residues. The germline CDR1 and CDR2 sequences are SGHTA and FQGNSA. Losses at the gene ends were 4 bases for V and 7 bases for J; bases not matched to a gene: 9. The CDR3 loop reads CASSSGAGGANEQFF. In DNA, the CDR3 is TGTGCCAGCAGCTCGGGTGCGGGAGGAGCGAATGAGCAGTTCTTC.

V and J are TRBV11-1 and TRBJ2-1, with 11 positions matching TRBD2. Germline CDR1 is SGHAT and CDR2 is FQDESV (reference sequence). J lost 8 bases, V lost 2 bases, and 5 bases had no gene match. This CDR3 has 15 residues. CDR3 bases: TGTGCCAGCAGCTTACTAGCGGGGGGATTGTATGAGCAGTTCTTC. The encoded protein is CASSLLAGGLYEQFF.

The chain carries TRBV29-1 and TRBJ2-1; weak D call: TRBD1 (5 bases). CDR1 is SQVTM and CDR2 is ANQGSEA in the germline V gene. The CDR3 extends over 13 amino acids. The V and J ends lost 6 bases and 6 bases respectively, with 15 bases between them. The CDR3 nucleotides read TGCAGCGTCCGTGCCCCCCAGGGCAATGAGCAGTTCTTC. Protein: CSVRAPQGNEQFF.

CDR3 sequence: CASSDVGRLANTGELFF. CDR3 coding DNA: TGTGCCAGCAGTGACGTGGGGAGATTGGCGAACACCGGGGAGCTGTTTTTT. V gene TRBV2 combines with J gene TRBJ2-2; D possibly corresponds to TRBD2 (5 bases). V lost 3 bases and J 0 bases, leaving 14 bases between the germline ends. The CDR3 covers 17 residues. Germline V gene data show CDR1 as SNHLY and CDR2 as FYNNEI.

This clone was counted a few times. The chain couples TRBV9 to TRBJ2-3, with a possible D match to TRBD2 (6 bases). The V end was cut by 4 bases, the J end by 4 bases, with 19 bases between. This CDR3 has 16 amino acids. Per germline, CDR1 SGDLS and CDR2 YYNGEE. The CDR3 protein is CASSSIPGLLSDTQYF. The CDR3 DNA follows: TGTGCCAGCAGCTCGATTCCGGGACTGTTATCAGATACGCAGTATTTT.

This chain connects TRBV15 to TRBJ1-4, with 10 bases identical to TRBD1. This CDR3 region has 14 residues. Germline V gene lookup returns CDR1 LNHNV and CDR2 YYDKDF (reference sequence). With V trimmed by 6 bases and J by 6 bases, 4 bases remained unmatched. For the CDR3, the DNA is TGTGCCACCAGGAGACAGGGGGCGTATGAAAAACTGTTTTTT. It encodes CATRRQGAYEKLFF.

The rearrangement joins TRBV11-2 to TRBJ2-2; D is possibly TRBD1 (6 bases). Trimming took 7 bases from V and 0 from J, leaving 15 bases between them. The length of the CDR3 is 16 residues. CDR1 SGHAT and CDR2 FQNNGV come from the germline V gene. CDR3 coding DNA: TGTGCCAGCATGGTCAGGGGACCGACGAACACCGGGGAGCTGTTTTTT. Translated, it gives CASMVRGPTNTGELFF.

This clone was seen only once. As DNA, the CDR3 is TGTGCCAGTAGTATCATGGGGAACACTGAAGCTTTCTTT. The encoded protein is CASSIMGNTEAFF. This sequence joins TRBV19 and TRBJ1-1; D call uncertain. This CDR3 is built from 13 residues. The V and J ends lost 3 bases and 1 base respectively, with 6 bases between them. CDR1 LNHDA and CDR2 SQIVND come from the germline V gene (reference sequence).

V gene TRBV7-6 combines with J gene TRBJ2-7; 7 bases line up with TRBD2. The CDR3 spans 14 residues. V lost 4 bases to trimming and J lost 8 bases; unmatched junction nucleotides: 11. Germline V gives CDR1 SGHVS, CDR2 FNYEAQ. The chain's CDR3 is CASSSLSGTGQQYF. The CDR3 DNA sequence: TGTGCCAGCAGCTCCCTGAGCGGGACGGGACAGCAGTACTTC.

The chain joins TRBV9 to TRBJ2-7; tentative D call: TRBD2 (6 bases). V lost 3 bases, J lost 2 bases, and 12 bases lay in between. CDR1 and CDR2 from the germline V gene are SGDLS and YYNGEE. The CDR3 has 14 residues. DNA of the CDR3: TGTGCCAGCAGCGGAGGGACTTTCCCCTACGAGCAGTACTTC. Translating it yields CASSGGTFPYEQYF.

The chain is built from TRBV19 and TRBJ1-2; a possible D gene is TRBD1 (6 bases). V lost 7 bases and J lost 7, with 22 bases in between. Germline lookup yields CDR1 LNHDA and CDR2 SQIVND (reference sequence). The CDR3 covers 15 residues. DNA for the CDR3: TGTGCCAGTACTCAAAACGGGGGTCAGGGGTCTGGCTACACCTTC. Residues: CASTQNGGQGSGYTF.

The count of this clone is one. This chain uses TRBV6-1 with TRBJ2-1; D is possibly TRBD1 (5 bases). Germline V gene lookup returns CDR1 MNHNS and CDR2 SASEGT. Trimming took 3 bases from V and 4 from J, leaving 16 bases between them. The CDR3 extends over 16 amino acids. The DNA of the CDR3 is TGTGCCAGCAGTGACCTACTACAAAGGGGATACAATGAGCAGTTCTTC. Translation gives CASSDLLQRGYNEQFF.

The V gene is TRBV5-1, the J gene TRBJ2-3, with D maybe TRBD1 (5 bases). Germline V gives CDR1 SGHRS, CDR2 YFSETQ. Trimming pared 3 bases from V and 2 bases from J, leaving 16 bases between. The CDR3 is 16 amino acids. CDR3 sequence: CASSSQGTRATDTQYF. Written as DNA, the CDR3 is TGCGCCAGCAGCTCGCAGGGTACCCGAGCCACAGATACGCAGTATTTT.

This clone was observed a few times. The V gene is TRBV4-1, the J gene TRBJ2-1; 11 bases match TRBD2. Germline CDR1 and CDR2: MGHRA and YSYEKL. The CDR3 has 22 amino acids. J lost 1 base, V lost 4 bases, and 21 bases had no gene match. CDR3 sequence reads: CASSRKAGTSGGGGISYNEQFF. In DNA, the CDR3 is TGCGCCAGCAGCCGCAAAGCGGGGACTAGCGGAGGTGGGGGTATATCCTACAATGAGCAGTTCTTC.

This clone was recorded a few times. V and J are TRBV6-6 and TRBJ1-5; D is undetermined. The ends were cut back, 1 base at V and 8 bases at J, with 15 bases in the middle. Per the germline V gene, CDR1 is MNHNY and CDR2 is SVGAGI (reference sequence). The CDR3 runs to 15 residues. CDR3 nucleotides: TGTGCCAGCAGTTACTACGGTCGGCCGGAGGAGCCCCAGCATTTT. Translation: CASSYYGRPEEPQHF.

The chain employs TRBV28 and TRBJ1-1; D gene unclear. Germline CDR1 and CDR2: MDHEN and SYDVKM. The V and J ends lost 5 bases and 0 bases respectively, with 10 bases between them. The CDR3 spans 14 residues. The CDR3 reads CASSPDILNTEAFF. In nucleotides, the CDR3 is TGTGCCAGCAGTCCCGACATCCTGAACACTGAAGCTTTCTTT.

The rearrangement joins TRBV6-4 to TRBJ2-2; 9 nucleotides align to TRBD1. Germline lookup yields CDR1 MRHNA and CDR2 SNTAGT. The CDR3 has 14 amino acids. V lost 6 bases, J lost 4 bases, and 3 bases stayed unmatched. The CDR3 is CASSGTGPTGELFF. DNA for the CDR3: TGTGCCAGCAGCGGGACAGGGCCCACCGGGGAGCTGTTTTTT.

This clone was counted a few times. The chain joins TRBV7-8 to TRBJ2-5; D uncertain. Germline V CDR1 and CDR2: SGHVS, FQNEAQ. V was trimmed by 1 base and J by 1 base, leaving 10 bases between them. This CDR3 has 15 amino acids. Here the CDR3 reads CASSLVNLPQETQYF. Here the CDR3 DNA reads TGTGCCAGCAGCTTAGTGAATTTGCCCCAAGAGACCCAGTACTTC.

J is TRBJ2-5 and V is TRBV29-1, with TRBD2 matching over 9 bases. The CDR3 runs to 15 residues. Per germline, CDR1 SQVTM and CDR2 ANQGSEA. The J segment lost 5 bases and the V segment lost 3 bases, leaving 10 bases of the junction unmatched. The CDR3: CSVEFAGGWGETQYF. The CDR3 coding sequence is TGCAGCGTTGAGTTCGCGGGAGGGTGGGGGGAGACCCAGTACTTC.

The chain recombines TRBV6-6 with TRBJ1-1; D may be TRBD1 (5 bases). Germline CDR1 and CDR2: MNHNY and SVGAGI (reference sequence). The CDR3 consists of 13 residues. V gave up 0 bases and J gave up 8 bases, with 10 bases separating them. CDR3 coding DNA: TGTGCCAGCAGTTACTCGGGGGGAGGGGAAGCTTTCTTT. The encoded protein is CASSYSGGGEAFF.

This chain links TRBV15 with TRBJ1-1; no clear D. Germline CDR1 LNHNV, CDR2 YYDKDF (reference sequence). The V end was cut by 0 bases, the J end by 7 bases, with 21 bases between. There are 17 residues in the CDR3. CDR3 amino acids: CATSREVTARHLNEAFF. The DNA of the CDR3 is TGTGCCACCAGCAGAGAAGTAACCGCCCGCCACCTTAATGAAGCTTTCTTT.

The CDR3 DNA is TGTGCCAGCAGCTTATTTCAGGGGCAGGGTGGCTACACCTTC. It yields the protein CASSLFQGQGGYTF. V is TRBV13 and J is TRBJ1-2, with D possibly TRBD1 on 6 matching bases. The CDR3 has 14 amino acids. Germline V gene data show CDR1 as PRHDT and CDR2 as FYEKMQ (reference sequence). V was trimmed by 2 bases and J by 7 bases, leaving 14 bases between them.

V gene TRBV28 combines with J gene TRBJ1-2, with D hard to call. Between the trimmed V and J ends, which lost 2 bases and 4 bases, there was a span of 8 bases. The CDR3 totals 13 residues. From germline, CDR1 is MDHEN and CDR2 SYDVKM. The CDR3 loop reads CASSLEGGYGYTF. CDR3 nucleotide sequence: TGTGCCAGCAGTTTAGAAGGAGGCTATGGCTACACCTTC.

This clone was seen a few times. The CDR3: CASSPGGAQNEQFF. As DNA, the CDR3 is TGTGCCAGTAGTCCCGGGGGGGCGCAGAATGAGCAGTTCTTC. This chain links TRBV19 with TRBJ2-1; 8 bases fit TRBD2. CDR1 is LNHDA, CDR2 SQIVND, per germline (reference sequence). The ends lost 5 bases at V and 7 bases at J; junction bases unmatched: 7. This CDR3 has 14 residues.